These T cell receptor beta chains were read from a single sample in a study of spatial heterogeneity in lung cancer. From the 5' RACE reads, TCRdb called clonotypes with MiXCR, one entry per CDR3 protein. The sample yields about 11,000 distinct CDR3 sequences, approximately 5.1% seen once. The source was lung tumor tissue, collected at surgery. Source of these receptors: a male donor with early-stage non-small cell lung cancer. Both conserved end residues are part of each CDR3. Each record gives: V gene, J gene, CDR3 protein.

TRBV7-9	TRBJ2-3	CASVAPTDTQYF
TRBV6-5	TRBJ2-7	CASSYSRRVGFEQYF
TRBV20-1	TRBJ1-2	CSAGGEIHYGYTF
TRBV20-1	TRBJ2-1	CSARVAGGPRNEQFF
TRBV20-1	TRBJ2-3	CSASLGQDTDTQYF
TRBV27	TRBJ1-6	CASSSGGLLRHSPLHF
TRBV29-1	TRBJ1-1	CSVERDNTEAFF
TRBV5-1	TRBJ2-2	CASSLVADLSTGELFF
TRBV11-2	TRBJ2-2	CAGGTGELFF
TRBV29-1	TRBJ1-1	CSARGFDTEAFF
TRBV18	TRBJ1-5	CASSPGPNQPQHF
TRBV10-3	TRBJ2-7	CAISESIAEYEQYF
TRBV5-1	TRBJ1-1	CASSPGDRVLTEAFF
TRBV7-9	TRBJ1-4	CASKDDRGNEKPFF
TRBV20-1	TRBJ2-7	CSASGQGYYEQYF
TRBV2	TRBJ1-5	CAGTGGSHQPQHF
TRBV5-4	TRBJ1-2	CASSSLGQPAIAYGYTF
TRBV10-3	TRBJ1-1	CAISGEGYVNTEAFF
TRBV20-1	TRBJ2-7	CSARPTRTGSGEQYF
TRBV20-1	TRBJ1-3	CSADVTGSGNTIYF
TRBV7-2	TRBJ2-3	CASSVTTSTDTQYF
TRBV6-4	TRBJ1-2	CASSQTGGGGYTF
TRBV5-1	TRBJ1-5	CASSYWTPHYSNQPQHF
TRBV27	TRBJ2-6	CASSLTAGSGANVLTF
TRBV7-8	TRBJ2-1	CASSQGQGTYNEQFF
TRBV10-3	TRBJ1-2	CAISTGNKINGYTF
TRBV7-2	TRBJ1-1	CASSLTRNPNTEAFF
TRBV20-1	TRBJ1-5	CSAGEQGSYSNQPQHF
TRBV18	TRBJ1-5	CASSSDTNQPQHF
TRBV7-2	TRBJ2-3	CASSLGVKTDTQYF
TRBV29-1	TRBJ2-1	CSVESYNEQFF
TRBV6-2/TRBV6-3	TRBJ2-2	CASRRGTGELFF
TRBV12-3/TRBV12-4	TRBJ2-7	CASSFVGKEQYF
TRBV12-3/TRBV12-4	TRBJ2-3	CASRREGTDTQYF
TRBV13	TRBJ1-1	CASSPGRTEAFF
TRBV20-1	TRBJ1-6	CSARDSGQGGNSPLHF
TRBV7-2	TRBJ1-1	CASSPRRNTEAFF